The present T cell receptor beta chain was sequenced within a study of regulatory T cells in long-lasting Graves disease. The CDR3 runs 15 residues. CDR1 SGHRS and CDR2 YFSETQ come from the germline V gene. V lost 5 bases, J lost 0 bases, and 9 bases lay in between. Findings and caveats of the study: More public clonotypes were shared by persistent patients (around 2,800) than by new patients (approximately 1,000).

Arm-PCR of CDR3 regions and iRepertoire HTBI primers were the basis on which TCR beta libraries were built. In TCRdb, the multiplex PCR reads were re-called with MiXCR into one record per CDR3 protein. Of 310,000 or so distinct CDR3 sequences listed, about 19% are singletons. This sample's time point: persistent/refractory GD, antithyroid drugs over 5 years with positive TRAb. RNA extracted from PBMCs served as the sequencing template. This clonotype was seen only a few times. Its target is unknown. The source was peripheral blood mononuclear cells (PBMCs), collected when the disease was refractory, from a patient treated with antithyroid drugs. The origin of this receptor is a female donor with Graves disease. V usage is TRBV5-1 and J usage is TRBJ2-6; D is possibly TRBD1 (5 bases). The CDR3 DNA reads TGCGCCAGCAGTACAGGCGACTCTGGGGCCAACGTCCTGACTTTC. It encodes CASSTGDSGANVLTF.